This T cell receptor (beta chain) was obtained from a study of post-analysis software for immune sequencing data (dated by TCRdb to about 2015). At the level of the whole study: Relapsing-remitting, secondary progressive and progressive-relapsing multiple sclerosis were recorded as disease courses, and subtype annotation was lacking for some patients. The patient repertoires were compared against 11 previously published healthy control repertoires obtained from donors aged roughly 6 to 28 years. A subset of samples was prepared in parallel using single-end sample barcoding, then pooled and co-amplified after Illumina adapter ligation. General study outcomes and caveats: Direct clustering with F measure showed strong co-clustering of samples prepared in the same batch, prompting a batch-effect correction. The multiple sclerosis patient group was slightly younger than the control group. Compared with controls, multiple sclerosis patients had significantly lower normalized Chao1 diversity, a finding suggesting substantial peripheral T-cell clonal expansion. Roughly 5 TRBV segments, including TRBV5-6, TRBV5-1 and TRBV20-1, were significantly more frequent in patients than controls.

Library construction relied on PCR. Sequencer: Illumina HiSeq 2500. Unique molecular identifiers were incorporated into TCR beta cDNA libraries to reduce PCR and sequencing biases. Every 1 to 10 million input T cells yielded 500,000 or so cDNA molecules, meaning each molecule approximated one T cell. The patient libraries were prepared and sequenced using the same protocol as the earlier healthy control dataset. Samples belonging to the same batch were prepared together, multiplexed and sequenced on a shared HiSeq lane. As for the original processing: MIGEC was used to process the raw barcoded reads, and molecular identifier groups with only a single read were discarded before consensus assembly and CDR3 extraction. VDJtools was used for post-analysis of the clonotype tables, with diversity normalized by down-sampling every dataset to the smallest sample size. To correct batch-related cross-sample contamination, repertoire overlap clustering matched CDR3 amino acid sequences but not nucleotide sequences. TCRdb trimmed the raw reads at Q25, called clones with MiXCR and kept productive beta chains. Each CDR3 protein gets just one entry, which takes the most common genes and DNA from the rows behind it. In this record, the V and J calls reflect TCRdb's handling and not the investigators' own analysis. The sample includes 150,000 to 200,000 distinct CDR3 sequences, with approximately 31% observed a single time. The biggest ten clones account for less than 1.6% of the sample.

This clonotype was observed a few times. Its antigen is not yet known. Base qualities are not recorded, but no much larger clone differs from it by a single base. To demonstrate the VDJtools post-analysis software, the study profiled TCR beta repertoires from the peripheral blood of about a dozen young patients with multiple sclerosis. Multiple sclerosis patients were children and adolescents aged roughly 6 to 16 years. Reading the germline V gene gives CDR1 SGDLS and CDR2 YYNGEE. The CDR3, from cysteine to phenylalanine, totals 15 residues. Only the CDR3 portion is preserved as DNA: 45 bases, with reading frame beginning at the first base. From V the trimming removes 3 bases and from J it removes 4 bases, while the gene matches leave 4 bases of the junction unaccounted for.

Sequenced input: blood. The receptor comes from a girl between 5 and 17 years old with multiple sclerosis. The sequence joins TRBV9 to TRBJ2-7; the junction holds 13 bases that match TRBD2. The nucleotide sequence is TGTGCCAGCAGCGCGAGGGGACTAGCGGGGTACGAGCAGTACTTC. This yields the protein CASSARGLAGYEQYF.